The rows below give T cell receptor beta chains drawn from one sample of a study of T cells in Graves' hyperthyroidism and ophthalmopathy. TCRdb analysed the multiplex PCR reads with MiXCR anew, one entry per CDR3 protein. The sample contains a few hundred thousand distinct CDR3 sequences, around 42% of which appear only once. Sequences were obtained from peripheral blood or thyroid tissue (not recorded which). These receptors were collected from a young woman with Graves' hyperthyroidism. Each CDR3 is given with its conserved first and last residue. Fields, in order: V gene, D gene, J gene, clone size, CDR3 DNA, CDR3 protein. A D gene is named only where the DNA matches it firmly. The size field is filled for only some rows; it gives once, few, many or a size class.

V gene: TRBV19
D gene: NA
J gene: TRBJ2-2
clone size: many
CDR3 DNA: TGTGCCACCCACGACCTCTGGAACACCGGGGAGCTGTTTTTT
CDR3 protein: CATHDLWNTGELFF

V gene: TRBV7-9
D gene: NA
J gene: TRBJ2-7
clone size: NA
CDR3 DNA: TGTGCCAGGGGGGACGAGCAGTACTTC
CDR3 protein: CARGDEQYF

V gene: TRBV4-1
D gene: NA
J gene: TRBJ1-2
clone size: many
CDR3 DNA: TGCGCCAGCAGCCAAGCCAGGGGTAATGGCTACACCTTC
CDR3 protein: CASSQARGNGYTF

V gene: TRBV7-2
D gene: NA
J gene: TRBJ2-7
clone size: many
CDR3 DNA: TGTGCCAGCAGCTTATGGACGGAAGCGGGCGAGCAGTACTTC
CDR3 protein: CASSLWTEAGEQYF

V gene: TRBV19
D gene: TRBD1
J gene: TRBJ1-4
clone size: few
CDR3 DNA: TGTGCCAGTAGTCCGGGACAGGGGGCAGCGTATGAAAAACTGTTTTTT
CDR3 protein: CASSPGQGAAYEKLFF

V gene: TRBV20-1
D gene: NA
J gene: TRBJ2-5
clone size: NA
CDR3 DNA: TGCAGTGCTAGAGACTTACAGGGCATAGAGACCCAGTACTTC
CDR3 protein: CSARDLQGIETQYF

V gene: TRBV15
D gene: NA
J gene: TRBJ1-4
clone size: NA
CDR3 DNA: TGTGCCACCAGCGGGGGATTGGAGAGAACAACTAATGAAAAACTGTTTTTT
CDR3 protein: CATSGGLERTTNEKLFF

V gene: TRBV5-6
D gene: TRBD2
J gene: TRBJ2-7
clone size: NA
CDR3 DNA: TGTGCCAGCAGCTCCGGACCGGGACTAGCGTTACGCGAGCAGTACTTC
CDR3 protein: CASSSGPGLALREQYF

V gene: TRBV29-1
D gene: TRBD1
J gene: TRBJ1-2
clone size: NA
CDR3 DNA: TGCAGGTTGACAGGGAGCGAGGGCTACACCTTC
CDR3 protein: CRLTGSEGYTF

V gene: TRBV19
D gene: NA
J gene: TRBJ1-5
clone size: many
CDR3 DNA: TGTGCCAGTAGTATGATAGGAGGTCGCAATCAGCCCCAGCATTTT
CDR3 protein: CASSMIGGRNQPQHF

V gene: TRBV29-1
D gene: NA
J gene: TRBJ2-5
clone size: few
CDR3 DNA: TGCAGCTTCAGTGAGACCCAGTACTTC
CDR3 protein: CSFSETQYF

V gene: TRBV6-1
D gene: NA
J gene: TRBJ2-2
clone size: NA
CDR3 DNA: TGTGCCAGCGCTCCGTCGGCGGGCGAGGATACCGGGGAGCTGTTTTTT
CDR3 protein: CASAPSAGEDTGELFF

V gene: TRBV5-1
D gene: TRBD2
J gene: TRBJ2-7
clone size: NA
CDR3 DNA: TGCGCCAGCAGCCCCTGGCTAGCGGGAGGACCCTACGAGCAGTACTTC
CDR3 protein: CASSPWLAGGPYEQYF

V gene: TRBV5-5
D gene: TRBD1
J gene: TRBJ1-2
clone size: NA
CDR3 DNA: TGTGCCAGCAGCCTAGGACAGGTTTTCAAGGGGGGTTATGGCTACACCTTC
CDR3 protein: CASSLGQVFKGGYGYTF

V gene: TRBV12-3/TRBV12-4
D gene: NA
J gene: TRBJ2-7
clone size: many
CDR3 DNA: TGTGCCAGCAGTTCGACACACGAGCAGTACTTC
CDR3 protein: CASSSTHEQYF

V gene: TRBV6-4
D gene: TRBD2
J gene: TRBJ2-5
clone size: many
CDR3 DNA: TGTGCCAGCAGCCCGACTAGCGGGAGGTCAGAGACCCAGTACTTC
CDR3 protein: CASSPTSGRSETQYF